The T cell receptor beta chain under discussion was sequenced for a study of tumor and adjacent non-tumor tissue in lung cancer. Study-wide results and caveats: Compared with tumor, normal lung showed significantly lower TCR diversity. Patients with more diverse tumor TCRs had worse survival.

On this clonotype: The antigen is unknown. An end of the junction does not agree with germline; a read error may underlie this.

No cell sorting was done before RNA was extracted from the tissue. Chemotherapy-naive patients with new lung cancer underwent thoracic surgery in China, August–November 2014. A modified ARM-PCR protocol with three rounds of nested PCR amplified TCRbeta. TCRdb re-called the multiplex PCR reads with MiXCR, one entry per CDR3 protein. This repertoire shows 90,000 to 130,000 distinct CDR3 sequences, about 87% found once; its top ten account for approximately 24%. The CDR3 extends over 15 amino acids. The rearrangement links TRBV12-3 or TRBV12-4 to TRBJ1-2; tentative D call: TRBD1 (6 bases). The source of this sequence is a man aged 70-80 years with non-small cell lung cancer. Material: lung tumor tissue. The CDR3 is CASSLGGGVNYGYSF. Written as DNA, the CDR3 is TGTGCCAGCAGCCTAGGGGGGGGCGTCAACTATGGGTACAGCTTC.